A single sample gave rise to the 9 T cell receptor beta chains below, sequenced in a study of CD8 T cell repertoires and HIV-1 epitope variants (dated by TCRdb to 2020 to 2021). Antigen specificity for these receptors is unknown. The library was obtained by the immunoSEQ multiplex PCR assay. The table comes from immuneACCESS by way of TCRdb, which keeps in-frame sequences with V and J called. Part of the clones is missing from these tables; in studies checked, under half for an unresolved V gene and the rest for unknown reasons. The sample table holds approximately 6,500 clones, of which about 70% were seen once. The ten largest clonotypes hold nearly 45% of the sample. The specimen was cultured CD8+ T cells derived from PBMCs. These receptor sequences come from a male donor with HIV.

The chain uses TRBV4-3 and TRBJ1-1; D may be TRBD1 (6 bases). V lost 0 bases and J lost 0, with 14 bases in between. CDR1 LGHNA and CDR2 YSLEER come from the germline V gene. The CDR3 consists of 17 residues. CDR3 coding DNA: TGCGCCAGCAGCCAAGACGGCGGGACAAAACTGAACACTGAAGCTTTCTTT. The encoded protein is CASSQDGGTKLNTEAFF.

V is TRBV19 and J is TRBJ2-7; D is undetermined. V was cut by 5 bases and J by 5 bases, with 16 bases left in between. The CDR3 extends over 14 amino acids. CDR1 is LNHDA, CDR2 SQIVND, per germline (reference sequence). CDR3 nucleotide sequence: TGTGCCAGTAGTCCGAGCTGGCTGGAAGACGAGCAGTACTTC. It codes for CASSPSWLEDEQYF.

CDR3: CASSYGVSGANVLTF. The CDR3, as DNA: TGTGCCAGCAGTTACGGAGTTTCTGGGGCCAACGTCCTGACTTTC. The chain uses TRBV6-5 and TRBJ2-6; no definite D call. V dropped 2 bases and J dropped 1 base, with 6 bases sitting between them. Germline values: CDR1 MNHEY, CDR2 SVGAGI. This CDR3 is built from 15 residues.

The chain couples TRBV5-1 to TRBJ2-7; 7 bases agree with TRBD1. CDR1 is SGHRS, CDR2 YFSETQ, per germline. The CDR3 totals 20 residues. The V and J ends lost 4 bases and 4 bases, in that order; junction bases with no gene match: 26. For the CDR3, the DNA is TGCGCCAGCAGCCTGGATACAACAACGGGACAGCCCCCCAGGAGGTACGAGCAGTACTTC. The encoded protein is CASSLDTTTGQPPRRYEQYF.

The V and J genes are TRBV30 and TRBJ1-2; a possible D gene is TRBD1 (5 bases). CDR1 is GTSNPN, CDR2 SVGIG, per germline (reference sequence). The V and J ends lost 4 bases and 4 bases respectively, with 10 bases between them. The CDR3 covers 12 residues. CDR3 protein: CAWTSGSYGYTF. The DNA for the CDR3 is TGTGCCTGGACCTCAGGGAGCTATGGCTACACCTTC.

The chain carries TRBV28 and TRBJ2-7; no reliable D call. The V and J ends lost 4 bases and 3 bases respectively, with 19 bases between them. Germline loops: CDR1 MDHEN, CDR2 SYDVKM. The CDR3 totals 16 residues. This chain's CDR3 is CASSSGSFTSDYEQYF. The CDR3 nucleotides are TGTGCCAGCAGTTCAGGTTCATTTACGTCCGACTACGAGCAGTACTTC.

The rearrangement uses TRBV9 and TRBJ2-5; 8 bases agree with TRBD1. The DNA end favors TRBJ2-7, so the J call may be wrong. CDR1 and CDR2 (germline): SGDLS, YYNGEE. The CDR3 sequence is 15 residues long. CDR3: CASSVGGTGAYEQYF. In DNA, the CDR3 is TGTGCCAGCAGCGTAGGAGGGACAGGAGCCTACGAGCAGTACTTC.

This sequence joins TRBV4-1 and TRBJ1-1; D gene uncertain. The ends were cut back, 1 base at V and 4 bases at J, with 7 bases in the middle. Germline CDR1 and CDR2: MGHRA and YSYEKL. The CDR3 is 13 residues long. DNA for the CDR3: TGCGCCAGCAGCCAAGGAGGGAGCACTGAAGCTTTCTTT. Translated, it gives CASSQGGSTEAFF.

This sequence joins TRBV2 and TRBJ2-2; D may be TRBD1 (5 bases). Trimming removed 6 bases from V and 9 bases from J, with 8 bases in between. Germline values: CDR1 SNHLY, CDR2 FYNNEI. The CDR3 is made up of 11 amino acids. The CDR3 loop reads CASSDSRELFF. The CDR3 DNA reads TGTGCCAGCAGCGACAGTCGGGAGCTGTTTTTT.